This is a list of T cell receptor beta chains from one sample in a study of T cells in Graves' hyperthyroidism and ophthalmopathy. TCRdb re-called the multiplex PCR reads through MiXCR, storing one row per CDR3 protein. The sample shows about 840,000 distinct CDR3 sequences, around 39% of them seen only once. The specimen sequenced was blood. The receptors shown here come from a man between 18 and 29 years old with Graves' hyperthyroidism. Each CDR3 is given with its conserved first and last residue. D genes are given only for firm matches. Clone size, where shown, is once, few, many, or a class for clones that have expanded.

V: TRBV7-2; D: .; J: TRBJ1-5; size: many; length: 13; CDR3: CASSSHSNQPQHF; DNA: TGTGCCAGCAGCTCACATAGCAATCAGCCCCAGCATTTT
V: TRBV12-3/TRBV12-4; D: TRBD1; J: TRBJ1-5; size: .; length: 15; CDR3: CASSPTGVIEQPQHF; DNA: TGTGCCAGCAGTCCAACAGGGGTGATAGAACAGCCCCAGCATTTT
V: TRBV7-2; D: .; J: TRBJ1-1; size: many; length: 15; CDR3: CASSFYVAGNTEAFF; DNA: TGTGCCAGCAGCTTTTATGTCGCCGGGAACACTGAAGCTTTCTTT
V: TRBV19; D: .; J: TRBJ2-5; size: few; length: 12; CDR3: CASSPQGRTQYF; DNA: TGTGCCAGTAGTCCCCAGGGTAGGACCCAGTACTTC
V: TRBV7-9; D: .; J: TRBJ1-1; size: few; length: 13; CDR3: CASSLRTLTEAFF; DNA: TGTGCCAGCAGCTTAAGGACGTTAACTGAAGCTTTCTTT
V: TRBV20-1; D: .; J: TRBJ2-2; size: .; length: 13; CDR3: CSAGPLEPGELFF; DNA: TGCAGTGCTGGACCCTTGGAACCCGGGGAGCTGTTTTTT
V: TRBV7-8; D: TRBD2; J: TRBJ2-5; size: few; length: 18; CDR3: CASSYRTSGLSAKETQYF; DNA: TGTGCCAGCAGCTACCGGACTAGCGGGTTATCAGCCAAAGAGACCCAGTACTTC
V: TRBV2; D: .; J: TRBJ1-5; size: .; length: 14; CDR3: CASSEALGNQPQHF; DNA: TGTGCCAGCAGTGAAGCGTTGGGCAATCAGCCCCAGCATTTT
V: TRBV15; D: TRBD1; J: TRBJ1-3; size: many; length: 15; CDR3: CATSTRQGEGNTIYF; DNA: TGTGCCACCAGCACCCGACAGGGGGAAGGAAACACCATATATTTT
V: TRBV2; D: .; J: TRBJ2-7; size: few; length: 14; CDR3: CASSATGHSYEQYF; DNA: TGTGCCAGCAGCGCTACAGGGCACTCCTACGAGCAGTACTTC
V: TRBV29-1; D: .; J: TRBJ2-7; size: few; length: 12; CDR3: CSVEAVGSEQYF; DNA: TGCAGCGTTGAAGCTGTGGGCTCCGAGCAGTACTTC
V: TRBV19; D: .; J: TRBJ2-7; size: many; length: 14; CDR3: CASTYRDGGYEQYF; DNA: TGTGCCAGTACTTACCGGGACGGAGGCTACGAGCAGTACTTC
V: TRBV7-7; D: .; J: TRBJ2-7; size: many; length: 15; CDR3: CASSLVYSGTYEQYF; DNA: TGTGCTAGCAGCTTAGTGTATTCCGGGACCTACGAGCAGTACTTC
V: TRBV25-1; D: .; J: TRBJ1-4; size: .; length: 14; CDR3: CASSAPQGGEKLFF; DNA: TGTGCCAGCAGCGCCCCCCAGGGAGGCGAAAAACTGTTTTTT
V: TRBV29-1; D: TRBD1; J: TRBJ2-7; size: many; length: 13; CDR3: CSVRTGFLDEQYF; DNA: TGCAGCGTAAGGACAGGCTTTCTGGACGAGCAGTACTTC
V: TRBV15; D: .; J: TRBJ2-7; size: many; length: 14; CDR3: CATSREGQAYEQYF; DNA: TGTGCCACCAGCAGAGAAGGTCAGGCCTACGAGCAGTACTTC
V: TRBV18; D: .; J: TRBJ2-5; size: few; length: 12; CDR3: CASSPDIETQYF; DNA: TGTGCCAGCTCACCAGACATAGAGACCCAGTACTTC
V: TRBV10-3; D: .; J: TRBJ1-2; size: .; length: 14; CDR3: CASSYTAEFYGYTF; DNA: TGTGCCAGCAGTTACACCGCCGAATTCTATGGCTACACCTTC
V: TRBV20-1; D: TRBD1; J: TRBJ1-5; size: few; length: 14; CDR3: CSALLGTGVRPQHF; DNA: TGCAGTGCACTATTGGGGACAGGGGTCAGGCCCCAGCATTTT
V: TRBV12-3/TRBV12-4; D: .; J: TRBJ2-2; size: .; length: 15; CDR3: CASSSLVSNTGELFF; DNA: TGTGCCAGCAGTTCCCTCGTCTCGAACACCGGGGAGCTGTTTTTT
V: TRBV7-9; D: .; J: TRBJ1-5; size: many; length: 12; CDR3: CASTTVNQPQHF; DNA: TGTGCCAGCACCACAGTTAATCAGCCCCAGCATTTT
V: TRBV12-3/TRBV12-4; D: .; J: TRBJ1-5; size: many; length: 12; CDR3: CASKQADQPQHF; DNA: TGTGCCAGCAAACAGGCCGATCAGCCCCAGCATTTT
V: TRBV4-2; D: .; J: TRBJ2-7; size: many; length: 11; CDR3: CASSRGPEQYF; DNA: TGTGCCAGCAGCCGTGGTCCAGAGCAGTACTTC
V: TRBV7-2; D: .; J: TRBJ1-5; size: many; length: 15; CDR3: CASSLVGGGNQPQHF; DNA: TGTGCCAGCAGCTTAGTGGGTGGTGGGAATCAGCCCCAGCATTTT
V: TRBV5-8; D: .; J: TRBJ1-6; size: .; length: 13; CDR3: CASSLAGWSPLHF; DNA: TGTGCCAGCAGCTTGGCAGGGTGGTCACCCCTCCACTTT
V: TRBV4-2; D: .; J: TRBJ2-6; size: few; length: 19; CDR3: CASSQEGPGSRTGANVLTF; DNA: TGTGCCAGCAGCCAAGAGGGGCCGGGGTCTCGTACTGGGGCCAACGTCCTGACTTTC
V: TRBV12-3/TRBV12-4; D: TRBD2; J: TRBJ2-5; size: .; length: 15; CDR3: CASSRPTSWVETQYF; DNA: TGTGCCAGCAGCCGGCCGACTAGCTGGGTTGAGACCCAGTACTTC
V: TRBV9; D: .; J: TRBJ2-5; size: many; length: 14; CDR3: CASSVQGAGETQYF; DNA: TGTGCCAGCAGCGTACAAGGAGCGGGAGAGACCCAGTACTTC
V: TRBV12-3/TRBV12-4; D: TRBD1; J: TRBJ1-5; size: few; length: 15; CDR3: CASRPGQGDNQPQHF; DNA: TGTGCCAGCAGACCCGGACAGGGGGACAATCAGCCCCAGCATTTT
V: TRBV15; D: .; J: TRBJ1-1; size: many; length: 16; CDR3: CATSSPTGGWGTEAFF; DNA: TGTGCCACCAGCAGTCCCACGGGGGGGTGGGGCACTGAAGCTTTCTTT
V: TRBV10-3; D: .; J: TRBJ2-7; size: .; length: 9; CDR3: CAIKGEQYF; DNA: TGTGCCATCAAGGGTGAGCAGTACTTC
V: TRBV15; D: TRBD1; J: TRBJ1-2; size: .; length: 16; CDR3: CATSEQQGASKDGYTF; DNA: TGTGCCACCAGCGAGCAACAGGGGGCTTCTAAGGATGGCTACACCTTC
V: TRBV15; D: .; J: TRBJ2-5; size: .; length: 11; CDR3: CATSRRQTQYF; DNA: TGTGCCACCAGCAGACGACAGACCCAGTACTTC
V: TRBV7-7; D: .; J: TRBJ1-4; size: many; length: 15; CDR3: CASSLDGTPGEKLFF; DNA: TGTGCTAGCAGCTTAGACGGGACACCCGGGGAAAAACTGTTTTTT
V: TRBV20-1; D: .; J: TRBJ1-5; size: few; length: 13; CDR3: CSAFDSHNQPQHF; DNA: TGCAGTGCTTTCGATAGCCACAATCAGCCCCAGCATTTT
V: TRBV27; D: .; J: TRBJ2-7; size: .; length: 13; CDR3: CASSLSRHYEQYF; DNA: TGTGCCAGCAGTTTGTCGCGGCACTACGAGCAGTACTTC
V: TRBV19; D: .; J: TRBJ1-1; size: few; length: 14; CDR3: CASSLPGLGTEAFF; DNA: TGTGCCAGCAGTCTCCCAGGGCTGGGCACTGAAGCTTTCTTT
V: TRBV2; D: TRBD1; J: TRBJ2-7; size: few; length: 14; CDR3: CASRMGQGGYEQYF; DNA: TGTGCCAGCAGAATGGGACAGGGTGGGTACGAGCAGTACTTC
V: TRBV10-2; D: .; J: TRBJ1-1; size: .; length: 16; CDR3: CAGSESGGPVNTEAFF; DNA: TGCGCCGGCAGTGAGTCGGGGGGACCTGTGAACACTGAAGCTTTCTTT
V: TRBV19; D: .; J: TRBJ1-5; size: few; length: 15; CDR3: CASSSQDYSNQPQHF; DNA: TGTGCCAGTAGTTCTCAGGATTATAGCAATCAGCCCCAGCATTTT
V: TRBV6-5; D: .; J: TRBJ1-5; size: .; length: 16; CDR3: CASAELGPTSNQPQHF; DNA: TGTGCCAGCGCTGAACTCGGACCGACTAGCAATCAGCCCCAGCATTTT
V: TRBV5-4; D: .; J: TRBJ2-7; size: .; length: 13; CDR3: CASSGRGTNEQYF; DNA: TGTGCCAGCAGCGGGCGGGGTACCAACGAGCAGTACTTC
V: TRBV6-1; D: TRBD1; J: TRBJ2-2; size: .; length: 16; CDR3: CASSPGGTGGTGELFF; DNA: TGTGCCAGCAGCCCCGGAGGGACAGGAGGAACCGGGGAGCTGTTTTTT
V: TRBV7-8; D: TRBD2; J: TRBJ2-5; size: few; length: 15; CDR3: CASSQAGTWGETQYF; DNA: TGCGCCAGCAGCCAAGCGGGGACCTGGGGAGAGACCCAGTACTTC
V: TRBV19; D: .; J: TRBJ1-3; size: .; length: 13; CDR3: CASSIVAGNTIYF; DNA: TGTGCCAGTAGTATAGTAGCCGGAAACACCATATATTTT
V: TRBV14; D: .; J: TRBJ1-3; size: .; length: 18; CDR3: CASSPVGGDGSSGNTIYF; DNA: TGTGCCAGCAGCCCCGTGGGGGGGGACGGGAGCTCTGGAAACACCATATATTTT
V: TRBV7-8; D: .; J: TRBJ1-6; size: .; length: 15; CDR3: CASSLAGGMGSPLHF; DNA: TGTGCCAGCAGCTTAGCCGGCGGGATGGGATCACCCCTCCACTTT
V: TRBV25-1; D: .; J: TRBJ1-1; size: many; length: 13; CDR3: CASSETMNTEAFF; DNA: TGTGCCAGCAGTGAAACGATGAACACTGAAGCTTTCTTT
V: TRBV12-3/TRBV12-4; D: .; J: TRBJ1-1; size: many; length: 13; CDR3: CASSASWGTEAFF; DNA: TGTGCCAGCAGTGCGAGCTGGGGCACTGAAGCTTTCTTT
V: TRBV12-3/TRBV12-4; D: TRBD1; J: TRBJ1-2; size: few; length: 15; CDR3: CASSQTGAINYGYTF; DNA: TGTGCCAGCAGTCAAACAGGGGCCATTAACTATGGCTACACCTTC
V: TRBV7-2; D: .; J: TRBJ1-2; size: few; length: 14; CDR3: CASSFYREMHGYTF; DNA: TGTGCCAGCAGCTTTTACAGGGAAATGCATGGCTACACCTTC
V: TRBV29-1; D: TRBD2; J: TRBJ2-3; size: .; length: 13; CDR3: CSVGGRTADTQYF; DNA: TGCAGCGTTGGCGGGAGGACCGCGGATACGCAGTATTTT